At least ten counts were recorded for the clone carrying this TCR beta chain. As yet, its antigen is unknown. This entry is derived from a study of T cells in Graves' hyperthyroidism and ophthalmopathy. Researchers amplified the TCR beta CDR3 regions from RNA transcripts. TCR CDR3 underwent first-round RT-PCR with the HTBI primer set. TCRdb re-derived calls from the multiplex PCR reads in MiXCR, one entry per CDR3 protein. The sample lists roughly 500,000 distinct CDR3 sequences, 40% to 50% seen once, with about 45% in the top ten. Germline V gene lookup returns CDR1 MNHNY and CDR2 SVGAGI (reference sequence). CDR3 length equals 13 residues. Trimming took 6 bases from V and 7 from J, leaving 15 bases between them. Patients having uncontrolled infection, another autoimmune disease, pregnancy or lactation were not included. Study conclusions and caveats: Blood also contained most expanded thyroid clonotypes above 0.001.

The gene calls are TRBV6-6 and TRBJ1-1; unclear D gene. Sequenced input: peripheral blood or thyroid tissue (not recorded which). This clonotype was obtained from an adult woman with Graves' disease, either hyperthyroidism or ophthalmopathy (not recorded which). The CDR3 protein is CASSPRYALEAFF. The DNA for the CDR3 is TGTGCCAGCAGCCCCAGATATGCGCTTGAAGCTTTCTTT.